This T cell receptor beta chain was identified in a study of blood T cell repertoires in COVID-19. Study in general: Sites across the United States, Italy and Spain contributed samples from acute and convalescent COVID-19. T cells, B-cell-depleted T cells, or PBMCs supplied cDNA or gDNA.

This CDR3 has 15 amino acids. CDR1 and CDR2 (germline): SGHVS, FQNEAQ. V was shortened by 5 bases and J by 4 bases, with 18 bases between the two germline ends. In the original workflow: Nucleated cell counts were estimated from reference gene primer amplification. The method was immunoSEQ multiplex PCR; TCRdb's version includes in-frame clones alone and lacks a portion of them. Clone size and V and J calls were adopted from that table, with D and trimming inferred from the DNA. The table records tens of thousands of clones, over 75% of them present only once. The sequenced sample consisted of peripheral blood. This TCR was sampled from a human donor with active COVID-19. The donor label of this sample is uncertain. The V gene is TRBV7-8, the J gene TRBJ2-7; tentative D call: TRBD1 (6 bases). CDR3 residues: CASSPSTQGVYEQYF. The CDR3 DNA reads TGTGCCAGCAGCCCCTCGACACAGGGAGTGTACGAGCAGTACTTC.